A single sample gave rise to the 4 T cell receptor beta chains below, sequenced in a study of blood T cell repertoires in COVID-19. Data came from immunoSEQ multiplex PCR; TCRdb stores just in-frame clones and leaves some out. Altogether about 190,000 clones are present, under 90% being singletons, with the ten largest covering around 7%. Sequencing was done on a sample of peripheral blood. The receptors stem from a man in his forties with acute or convalescent COVID-19.

The chain links TRBV2 to TRBJ2-1; 9 bases are a match to TRBD2. After removal of 7 bases from V and 7 bases from J, the junction contained 11 bases not matched to a gene. This CDR3 region has 15 residues. Germline lookup yields CDR1 SNHLY and CDR2 FYNNEI. The DNA of the CDR3 is TGTGCCAGCAACCCGACGGCGGGGGGGGCAAATGAGCAGTTCTTC. Translation: CASNPTAGGANEQFF.

The gene calls are TRBV9 and TRBJ1-5, with D possibly being TRBD1 (6 bases). The germline V and J ends were trimmed by 1 base and 0 bases, with 8 bases remaining between them. The CDR3 covers 15 residues. Germline loops: CDR1 SGDLS, CDR2 YYNGEE. CDR3 bases: TGTGCCAGCAGCGTATCGGACAGTAGCAATCAGCCCCAGCATTTT. This gives the protein CASSVSDSSNQPQHF.

The V gene is TRBV20-1, the J gene TRBJ1-2; D is ambiguous. Trimming stripped 3 bases from V and 4 bases from J, with 9 bases between. CDR3 size: 12 residues. Germline-derived CDR1 and CDR2 are DFQATT and SNEGSKA (reference sequence). Here the CDR3 reads CSASEAFYGYTF. As DNA, the CDR3 is TGCAGTGCTAGTGAGGCTTTCTATGGCTACACCTTC.

CDR3 coding DNA: TGTGCCAGCAGTTCGGCTAGACAGGGGCCGCAGTATTTT. This sequence encodes CASSSARQGPQYF. The chain combines TRBV6-5 with TRBJ2-3; TRBD1 agrees at 8 bases. V lost 4 bases to trimming and J lost 10 bases; unmatched junction nucleotides: 7. Germline-derived CDR1 and CDR2 are MNHEY and SVGAGI. This CDR3 has 13 residues.